Detailed here is one T cell receptor (beta chain). Its antigen is as yet unknown. This CDR3 spans 13 amino acids. Trimming removed 3 bases at V and 5 bases at J, with 9 bases between. The entry originates in a study of identical twins. General study results and limits: An excess of low generation probability was shown by twin-shared out-of-frame alpha sequences. Abundant beta clonotypes from cord blood bore fewer insertions; memory repertoires lacked this pattern.

Template switching introduced a universal primer site, and the cDNA bore unique molecular identifiers. MiXCR, applied by TCRdb to the 5' RACE reads, yields one record per CDR3 protein. The sample carries under 900,000 distinct CDR3 sequences, more than 9% recorded once. This sample was shared with a second study, whose subject was yellow fever vaccine responses in identical twins. From that report: Twins' vaccine T cell responses reportedly seemed partly convergent and partly personalized.

The clonotype was recovered from a woman younger than 35 in good health. Sequences were obtained from PBMCs. The rearrangement uses TRBV12-3 or TRBV12-4 and TRBJ2-3, with a tentative D call TRBD1 (6 bases). This chain's CDR3 is CASSLAGEDTQYF. CDR3 DNA: TGTGCCAGCAGTTTGGCAGGGGAAGATACGCAGTATTTT.